The rows below give T cell receptor beta chains drawn from one sample of a study of OX40 agonist ivuxolimab in advanced cancers. Data came from immunoSEQ multiplex PCR; TCRdb stores just in-frame clones and leaves some out. This table has tens of thousands of clones, around 93% appearing once. The source was CD4+ or CD8+ T cells sorted from blood, collected in a trial of the OX40 agonist ivuxolimab. Receptor source: an adult with an advanced solid tumor such as melanoma, head and neck, liver or kidney cancer. CDR3s include the opening cysteine and the closing phenylalanine or tryptophan. Fields, in order: J gene, clone size, V gene, D gene, CDR3 DNA, CDR3 protein. D genes are given only for firm matches. The listing skips clone size in some rows; elsewhere it reads once, few, many or a size class.

TRBJ1-1,NA,TRBV28,NA,TGTGCCAGCAGTCAGAACCGACAGTTGAACACTGAAGCTTTCTTT,CASSQNRQLNTEAFF
TRBJ1-2,few,TRBV4-1,TRBD1,TGCGCCAGCAGCCCCGACAGGGACTATGGCTACACCTTC,CASSPDRDYGYTF
TRBJ1-6,NA,TRBV27,TRBD1,TGTGCCAGCATGTTGGGGACAGGGGTTATTTCACCCCTCCACTTT,CASMLGTGVISPLHF
TRBJ1-2,NA,TRBV18,NA,TGTGCCAGCTCTCCCGGGCCCTCCTATGACGGAGGGCGGCATGGCTACACCTTC,CASSPGPSYDGGRHGYTF
TRBJ2-5,NA,TRBV7-8,TRBD2,TGTGCCAGCAGCTTAGAACTAGCGGGAGAGGGGGAGACCCAGTACTTC,CASSLELAGEGETQYF
TRBJ1-4,NA,TRBV6-6,TRBD1,TGTGCCAGCAGTTACATACCGGACAGGGTACATGAAAAACTGTTTTTT,CASSYIPDRVHEKLFF
TRBJ2-1,once,TRBV10-1,TRBD1,TGCGCCAGCAGTGAGGACAGGGGGTCCTACAATGAGCAGTTCTTC,CASSEDRGSYNEQFF
TRBJ2-7,once,TRBV28,NA,TGTGCCATCCGAGACAGAGTGTTTTACGAGCAGTACTTC,CAIRDRVFYEQYF
TRBJ2-7,NA,TRBV7-8,NA,TGTGCCAGCAGCCCCTTGGGGACGAGCTACGAGCAGTACTTC,CASSPLGTSYEQYF
TRBJ2-1,NA,TRBV7-9,TRBD1,TGTGCCAGCGCCGGGGTGGAACAGGGGAACATCAATGAGCAGTTCTTC,CASAGVEQGNINEQFF
TRBJ2-4,NA,TRBV28,TRBD2,TGTGCCAGCAGTTTTCCCGCCGGGACTAGCGGGAGTTTTGCCAAAAACATTCAGTACTTC,CASSFPAGTSGSFAKNIQYF
TRBJ2-1,NA,TRBV4-2,TRBD2,TGTGCCAGCAGCCCCCACCCGACTAGCGGGAGAAGGGACGGTGAGCAGTTCTTC,CASSPHPTSGRRDGEQFF
TRBJ2-7,few,TRBV6-6,NA,TGTGCCAGCAGTTACAGACTAGAGTCCGACGAGCAGTACTTC,CASSYRLESDEQYF
TRBJ2-3,NA,TRBV27,TRBD1,TGTGCCAGCAGTTCTGGACAGGGGGCTTTTGATACGCAGTATTTT,CASSSGQGAFDTQYF
TRBJ2-6,NA,TRBV7-2,NA,TGTGCCAGCAGCTTCCGAGACGAGGTCACCAACGTCCTGACTTTC,CASSFRDEVTNVLTF
TRBJ2-7,NA,TRBV4-1,NA,TGCGCCAGCAGCCAAGGTTGGGTGGGTCGGGAGAACTACGAGCAGTACTTC,CASSQGWVGRENYEQYF
TRBJ2-7,NA,TRBV5-6,TRBD1,TGTGCCAGCAGCCCGACAGGGGTTTACGAGCAGTACTTC,CASSPTGVYEQYF
TRBJ1-5,NA,TRBV23-1,NA,TGCGCCAGCCCACCAACAGGGACAAATAGCAATCAGCCCCAGCATTTT,CASPPTGTNSNQPQHF
TRBJ2-5,NA,TRBV28,TRBD1,TGTGCCAGCAGTTTACGAGACAGGGAGCAAGAGACCCAGTACTTC,CASSLRDREQETQYF
TRBJ1-2,NA,TRBV9,NA,TGTGCCAGCAGCGTAAGAGATAACTATGGCTACACCTTC,CASSVRDNYGYTF